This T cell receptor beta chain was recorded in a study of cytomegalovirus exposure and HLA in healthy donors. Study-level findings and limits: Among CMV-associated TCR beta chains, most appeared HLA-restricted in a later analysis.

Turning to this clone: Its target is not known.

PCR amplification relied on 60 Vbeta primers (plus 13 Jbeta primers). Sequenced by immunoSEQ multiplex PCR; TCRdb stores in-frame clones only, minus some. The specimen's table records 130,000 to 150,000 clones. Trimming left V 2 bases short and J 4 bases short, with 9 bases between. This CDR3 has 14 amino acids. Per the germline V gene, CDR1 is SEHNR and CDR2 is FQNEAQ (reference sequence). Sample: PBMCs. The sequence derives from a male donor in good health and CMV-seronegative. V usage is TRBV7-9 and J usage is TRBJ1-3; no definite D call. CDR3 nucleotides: TGTGCCAGCAGCTTACGAGGAGCAGGAAACACCATATATTTT. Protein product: CASSLRGAGNTIYF. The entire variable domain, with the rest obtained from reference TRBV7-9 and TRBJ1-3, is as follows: DTGVSQNPRHKITKRGQNVTFRCDPISEHNRLYWYRQTLGQGPEFLTYFQNEAQLEKSRLLSDRFSAERPKGSFSTLEIQRTEQGDSAMYLCASSLRGAGNTIYFGEGSWLTVV.